The present TCR beta chain was sequenced within a study of cytomegalovirus exposure and HLA in healthy donors (dated by TCRdb to 2015 to 2018). Broadly, across the study: In an earlier analysis of some 610 of the donors, 276 Gb of sequence data and 90 million to 120 million unique TCR beta sequences from roughly 180 million T cells were reported. An early release that covered around 590 HLA-typed donors contained about 300 gigabases of sequencing data and tens of millions of unique TCR sequences. Among the approximately 400 genotyped donors, approximately 76% belonged to the genetic ancestry cluster associated with self-reported Caucasian donors. The aim of the study was to test whether cataloging public T cell receptors could identify signatures of past pathogen exposure. The study profiled the T cell repertoires of around 700 subjects by immunosequencing and related them to cytomegalovirus serostatus. Besides the first cohort of around 700 subjects, a separate validation cohort made up of roughly 120 different subjects was used. High-throughput TCR immunosequencing, statistical association of individual TCRs with disease status, and machine learning were combined to predict cytomegalovirus infection status. In a later analysis, previously published TCR beta repertoires from about 670 donors were re-analyzed and high-resolution HLA genotyping was added so that TCR occurrence patterns could be studied. Rather than using new phenotypic data, the later analysis identified candidate immune exposures from TCR beta sequences and from how often those sequences occurred across donors. An earlier analysis of several hundred of the donors applied high-throughput TCR beta sequencing to assess whether each TCR beta V gene segment acted as functional or pseudogenic. Alongside the repertoire data, information on donor age, sex, ethnicity and CMV serostatus was compiled. In a later genetic analysis, genome-wide SNP genotypes for about 65% of the roughly 700 donors were used, and that subset was treated as a discovery cohort. All discovery cohort repertoires had been generated using a single sequencing platform. Class I and class II HLA loci were covered by the typing at four-digit resolution. The number of typed donors differed by locus: roughly 629-640 for A, B, C, DRB1 and DQB1; 500 to 550 for DQA1; approximately 600 for DPA1; and around 450 for DPB1. Four to six DR-DQ haplotypes were handled as single units for association and clustering, since linkage in the cohort was strong. Among 398 genotyped donors of the cohort, an average of 235,054 unique TCR beta nucleotide sequences were sequenced per donor, roughly 18% of them non-productive.

Study-level results and caveats: According to the authors, the approach could potentially be generalized to other disease states and immunological phenotypes. Some IMGT-functional V segments, including TRBV6-2 and TRBV6-3, could not be told apart with the 87-base-pair reads, so those segments were excluded. In the study, approximately 150 TCR beta chains were listed as associated with cytomegalovirus. Because some donors lacked HLA typing at each locus, the association tests relied only on the typed subset. A later analysis reported that several top co-occurrence clusters appeared linked to parvovirus B19, influenza, CMV and Epstein-Barr virus. Cytomegalovirus status was reported to be diagnosed by the classifier with high specificity and sensitivity in both the original and validation cohorts. According to a later genetic analysis, donors in an Asian-associated ancestry cluster had fewer N-insertions in productive TCRs than the roughly 700-donor mean. The sequencing pipeline was judged likely to have produced a cluster of highly shared sequence variants as a technical artifact. Strong co-occurrence of HLA alleles, especially DR and DQ, made assigning TCR associations to individual alleles difficult. Because counts were too low, about 17 rarely observed V segments, including chromosome 9 orphons, were excluded from the earlier analysis of 587 of the donors. V-gene and J-gene trimming of TCR beta chains was associated with a missense DCLRE1C variant in a later genetic analysis, and the association was replicated in an independent cohort. Correlated functional status among segregating V segments might reflect linkage disequilibrium, but an unknown experimental factor could not be ruled out. According to a later analysis, most CMV-associated TCR beta chains appeared to be HLA-restricted, and the HLA associations seemed to be driven largely by CMV exposure. A few of the identified cytomegalovirus-associated TCR beta chains were confirmed in vitro to be specific for cytomegalovirus antigens. Sequencing depth was assumed to be roughly uniform across donors in the presence/absence analyses, though that assumption may not hold. In a later analysis, HLA-associated TCR beta chains showed more clonal expansion and lower generation probabilities than non-associated chains that were equally common. Immune exposure information for the cohort was limited to CMV serostatus. Across donors, most TCR sequences were observed very rarely, whereas some public TCRs were present in many individuals. In an earlier analysis of 587 of the donors, most TCR beta V segments appeared in productive rearrangements about 87% or about 30% of the time, broadly matching IMGT annotations. A later analysis found that TCR association rates varied across HLA loci, with DRB1 alleles showing the most associated TCRs and HLA-C alleles the fewest. A further reported finding was that TCR beta sequences accurately predicted the HLA-A and HLA-B alleles for most subjects in the first cohort. The cohort was sequenced for TCR beta chains only, and without alpha or paired-chain data the features that could be detected were limited. Specific HLA alleles were associated with 15,000 to 20,000 TCR beta sequences at a false discovery rate of 0.05 in a later analysis.

The library relied on the immunoSEQ multiplex PCR assay. For the multiplex PCR, a mixture combining 60 forward primers for TCR Vbeta segments and 13 reverse primers for TCR Jbeta segments was used. The CDR3 region of rearranged TCR beta genes was amplified from genomic DNA with a multiplex PCR assay. Amplified TCR beta libraries were sequenced as 87-base-pair reads on the Illumina HiSeq System. For the original study's pipeline: A later analysis tallied tens of millions of unique TCR beta chains across the 666 repertoires, and about 10 million of those chains were shared by two or more donors. Raw reads were error-corrected and collapsed into unique sequences with a nearest-neighbor algorithm that merged closely related sequences to remove PCR and sequencing errors. CDR3 sequences were aligned to IMGT reference sequences to assign V, D and J gene segments. For a sequence to be retained, a match of at least six nucleotides was required to both a V gene segment and a J gene segment. Rearrangements were called productive when the CDR3 lacked stop codons and stayed in frame with V and J; all others were non-productive. CDR3 was defined according to IMGT convention as the region running from the second conserved V-encoded cysteine to the conserved J-encoded phenylalanine. In an earlier analysis of roughly 580 of the donors, sequences lacking an unambiguous match to a single V gene segment were excluded. In an earlier analysis of about 590 of the donors, a V segment was called functional when productive rearrangements were above 56.7%, and segregating when the standard deviation between donors exceeded 5%. A statistical classification framework was built to diagnose cytomegalovirus status from the catalog of TCR beta chain sequences. In a later analysis, TCR nucleotide sequences were compared against IMGT/GENE-DB human TR gene sequences so that V and J genes could be assigned. A later analysis assigned CDR3 sequences and most-parsimonious VDJ recombination scenarios with the TCRdist pipeline. In a later analysis, every TCR beta chain was defined by the combination of its CDR3 amino acid sequence and its V-gene family, and reads without a unique V-gene family were dropped. To address suspected cross-contamination and a sequencing artifact, a later analysis removed around 600 highly shared, low-generation-probability nucleotide sequences. A later analysis calculated a clonal expansion index for each public chain from normalized within-repertoire ranks of inferred template counts. A later analysis computed generation probabilities with a VDJ recombination model fitted to out-of-frame rearrangements, and checked the results against IGoR. In a later analysis, TCR-TCR, TCR-HLA and TCR-CMV co-occurrence was scored with hypergeometric tests, and a repertoire-size bias correction was applied to TCR pairs. False discovery rates were estimated in a later analysis by permuting HLA or CMV assignments 20 times. In a later analysis, co-occurring TCRs were grouped using DBSCAN, and TCRdist sequence similarity was added for clustering within HLA-allele-positive subsets. For co-occurrence clustering, repertoires with fewer than 30,000 or more than 120,000 public chains were excluded, along with a handful of repertoires with anomalous nucleotide sharing. The table was pulled from immuneACCESS by TCRdb, which kept in-frame rearrangements only. Such tables lose some clones; where checked, under half of the loss comes from unresolved V genes, and the rest has no known cause. V and J calls and clone size are those listed in that table; D and trimming were worked out from the DNA. In all, the sample holds approximately 82,000 clones, and around 9.1% of those were seen once. Clones ranked in the top ten supply about 24% of the sample.

The cohort was made up of approximately 700 healthy bone marrow donors. Cohort members were all nominally healthy when sampled, although unrecorded immune exposures were likely present. The donor tested CMV seropositive, placing the donor among the 290 or so seropositive members of the cohort. Each donor provided a peripheral blood sample, and peripheral blood mononuclear cells were used for TCR beta sequencing. Genomic DNA was extracted from the blood cell samples with the Qiagen DNeasy Blood Extraction Kit. The trim is 0 bases for V and 4 bases for J, with a gap of 10 bases between the germline ends. The cysteine opens and the phenylalanine closes a CDR3 of 14 amino acids. This entry keeps only the CDR3 DNA: 42 bases, framed from base 1. Sequences SGHRS (CDR1) and YFSETQ (CDR2) are obtained from the germline V gene. This clone has just a few counts. Which antigen it targets is not known. No qualities accompany the bases; no much larger clone lies one base away.

This clonotype was obtained from a man in his sixties in good health and CMV-seropositive. The rearranged chain carries TRBV5-1 and TRBJ1-2; a tentative D match to TRBD1 spans 6 bases. The specimen was PBMCs. The CDR3 region: CASSLAGVSYGYTF. The DNA sequence is as follows: TGCGCCAGCAGCTTGGCAGGGGTCTCCTATGGCTACACCTTC.